The clone carrying this T cell receptor (beta chain) was observed many times. Its antigen remains unknown. 5'RACE with constant-segment primers yielded barcoded, UMI-tagged TCR alpha and TCR beta cDNA libraries. TCRdb redid the calling of the 5' RACE reads with MiXCR, one entry per CDR3 protein. The sample records hundreds of thousands of distinct CDR3 sequences, around 15% being singletons. The data derive from a study of T-cell memory formation after mild COVID-19. Turning to the study itself: The TCR clusters were mostly specific to one donor.

J gave up 1 base and V 0 bases, and 7 bases lay outside the gene matches. Germline assignment: CDR1 LGHNA and CDR2 YSLEER. This CDR3 has 18 amino acids. Overall study results and limits: Whether day 37 second-wave clones are SARS-CoV-2-specific was not confirmed. That cross-reactive memory joined was suggested by some responding clones appearing in pre-infection memory.

The sample was PBMCs or a T cell subset sorted from them (not recorded which). This TCR came from a man between 18 and 29 years old who had mild COVID-19 (a few samples of this study predate the infection). Cell type and time point are not known. The chain employs TRBV4-3 and TRBJ2-3; TRBD2 matches 10 bases. This chain's CDR3 is CASSQEAAGGLGTDTQYF. The CDR3, as DNA: TGCGCCAGCAGCCAAGAGGCAGCGGGGGGGCTGGGCACAGATACGCAGTATTTT.